These 5 T cell receptor beta chains were all obtained from the same sample, sequenced in a study of blood T cell repertoires in COVID-19. Only in-frame clones appear in the TCRdb table, and some are missing; sequencing was by immunoSEQ multiplex PCR. Of roughly 90,000 clones listed, 75% to 90% were seen once; the top ten hold around a tenth. Specimen: peripheral blood. The receptors originated from a woman in her 70s with acute or convalescent COVID-19.

The chain carries TRBV7-9 and TRBJ1-1, with TRBD1 as a possible D gene (5 bases). Trimming removed 8 bases from V and 7 bases from J, with 23 bases in between. The germline V gene has CDR1 SEHNR and CDR2 FQNEAQ (reference sequence). The CDR3 runs to 15 residues. The CDR3, as DNA: TGTGCCAGCTTCCTTTTAGGGGTCAAGCAGGATGAAGCTTTCTTT. Residues: CASFLLGVKQDEAFF.

The chain uses TRBV15 and TRBJ1-2, with D unresolved. Germline V lookup: CDR1 LNHNV, CDR2 YYDKDF (reference sequence). Trimming shortened V by 0 bases and J by 4 bases, and 9 bases separated the two germline ends. This CDR3 has 14 residues. For the CDR3, the DNA is TGTGCCACCAGCAGAGAGGTCCTGGCCTATGGCTACACCTTC. Translation: CATSREVLAYGYTF.

The V and J genes are TRBV7-2 and TRBJ1-1; D ambiguous. Trimming cost V 1 base and J 0 bases, with 6 bases left between them. The CDR3 has 14 residues. From germline, CDR1 is SGHTA and CDR2 FQGNSA. CDR3 DNA sequence: TGTGCCAGCAGCTTAGAATTCATGAACACTGAAGCTTTCTTT. It translates to CASSLEFMNTEAFF.

V usage is TRBV5-1 and J usage is TRBJ2-2, with 11 bases aligning to TRBD2. The CDR3 length is 15 residues. V dropped 8 bases and J dropped 0; count of bases not matched to a gene: 3. CDR1 SGHRS and CDR2 YFSETQ come from the germline V gene. The CDR3, as DNA: TGCGCCAGTGCTAGCGGGAGGACGAACACCGGGGAGCTGTTTTTT. Translating it yields CASASGRTNTGELFF.

This clone was detected only once. The rearrangement joins TRBV7-6 to TRBJ2-3; D ambiguous. The V end lost 6 bases, the J end lost 1 base, and 17 bases lay between the germline ends. The germline V gene has CDR1 SGHVS and CDR2 FNYEAQ. The CDR3 has 16 residues. CDR3 sequence (DNA): TGTGCCAGCAGTTCTACGTTGGCGACTCGCACAGATACGCAGTATTTT. The encoded protein is CASSSTLATRTDTQYF.